This note documents a single T cell receptor beta chain sequence. The record originates from a study of shared clonotypes between healthy human individuals. CDR3 length: 15 amino acids. V dropped 5 bases and J dropped 0; count of bases not matched to a gene: 3. Germline values: CDR1 LNHDA, CDR2 SQIVND (reference sequence). Selected positively for CCR7 and CD45RO-negative, naive CD8 cells excluded terminally differentiated effector memory CD45RA+ cells. Clones were read by immunoSEQ multiplex PCR, and TCRdb kept only the in-frame ones, dropping some. The sample contains 2 million or so clones, approximately 94% of which appear only once.

Sequencing used naive CD8+ T cells sorted from blood. This sequence was found in a man aged 18 to 30 in good health. The V and J genes are TRBV19 and TRBJ2-2; 7 nucleotides agree with TRBD1. The CDR3 sequence is CASSSGQTNTGELFF. CDR3 DNA: TGTGCCAGTAGTTCGGGACAGACGAACACCGGGGAGCTGTTTTTT.